Each of the 26 T cell receptor beta chains below was sequenced from the same sample in a study of T cells in Graves' hyperthyroidism and ophthalmopathy. Researchers took RNA transcripts and amplified the TCR beta CDR3 regions from them. Researchers ran a first-round RT-PCR on the TCR CDR3 using the HTBI primer set. TCRdb analysed the multiplex PCR reads with MiXCR anew, one entry per CDR3 protein. The repertoire includes roughly 400,000 distinct CDR3 sequences, around 15% of them detected once, and around 30% sits in the top ten. The sequencing sample was made of blood. These receptors all come from a man in his forties or fifties with Graves' ophthalmopathy.

In its sample, this clonotype was seen many times. CDR3 DNA: TGCAGTGCTAGGGATACTAGCGGAGCGGCCAGGGAGCAGTTCTTC. Its translation is CSARDTSGAAREQFF. The rearrangement links TRBV20-1 to TRBJ2-1; 8 positions match TRBD2. Unmatched junction bases numbered 14, after V lost 3 bases and J lost 10 bases. CDR3 length: 15 amino acids. Germline V gene sequence: CDR1 DFQATT, CDR2 SNEGSKA (reference sequence).

This clonotype has ten or more counts. The chain's CDR3 is CAWSGTLSYEQYF. CDR3 coding DNA: TGTGCCTGGAGTGGTACATTGTCCTACGAGCAGTACTTC. The J gene is TRBJ2-7, the V gene TRBV30; D uncertain. The CDR3 has 13 residues. The V end was cut by 1 base, the J end by 1 base, with 8 bases between. CDR1 and CDR2 from the germline V gene are GTSNPN and SVGIG (reference sequence).

In this sample, this clonotype turned up many times. The rearrangement links TRBV18 to TRBJ2-7; 7 bases align to TRBD2. The CDR3 spans 12 residues. The J segment lost 5 bases and the V segment lost 11 bases, leaving 9 bases of the junction unmatched. Germline lookup yields CDR1 KGHSH and CDR2 LQKENI. CDR3 sequence reads: CALRGGSHEQYF. The DNA for the CDR3 is TGTGCCCTTCGGGGCGGGAGCCACGAGCAGTACTTC. Full variable domain (remainder filled in from reference TRBV18 and TRBJ2-7): NAGVMQNPRHLVRRRGQEARLRCSPMKGHSHVYWYRQLPEEGLKFMVYLQKENIIDESGMPKERFSAEFPKEGPSILRIQQVVRGDSAAYFCALRGGSHEQYFGPGTRLTVT.

This clonotype was picked up many times. The V call is TRBV6-2 or TRBV6-3, the J call TRBJ2-3; no firm D call. V was cut by 6 bases and J by 5 bases, with 12 bases left in between. Germline CDR1 and CDR2: MNHEY and SVGEGT. The CDR3 has 13 amino acids. CDR3 region: CASSPPRQDTQYF. The CDR3 DNA reads TGTGCCAGCAGCCCCCCCCGTCAAGATACGCAGTATTTT.

This sequence joins TRBV20-1 and TRBJ2-1, with 13 bases matching TRBD2. The CDR3 runs to 16 residues. Germline-derived CDR1 and CDR2 are DFQATT and SNEGSKA (reference sequence). With V trimmed by 6 bases and J by 5 bases, 10 bases remained unmatched. The CDR3 protein is CSANQLAGGPHNEQFF. The CDR3 DNA is TGCAGTGCAAACCAACTAGCGGGAGGGCCCCACAATGAGCAGTTCTTC.

Comment on this clonotype: A much more abundant neighbour one base away suggests this may be a read error. This chain joins TRBV20-1 and TRBJ1-2; D is uncertain. This CDR3 contains 11 residues. V was pared by 3 bases and J by 4 bases, with 6 bases between. Germline CDR1 is DFQATT and CDR2 is SNEGSKA (reference sequence). CDR3 sequence: CSASAGYGYTF. For the CDR3, the DNA is TGCAGTGCTAGCGCAGGCTATGGCTACACCTTC.

Only a few counts were recorded for this clonotype. The rearrangement joins TRBV12-3 or TRBV12-4 to TRBJ2-5; D unclear. V gave up 2 bases and J gave up 2 bases, with 12 bases separating them. The CDR3 is 15 amino acids. This chain's CDR3 is CASSLRAGTQETQYF. In DNA form, the CDR3 reads TGTGCCAGCAGTTTAAGGGCAGGTACACAAGAGACCCAGTACTTC.

This clonotype showed up many times. The CDR3 DNA sequence: TGTGCCAGCAGTTCAGGGAACACTGAAGCTTTCTTT. It codes for CASSSGNTEAFF. V and J are TRBV6-1 and TRBJ1-1; D not certain. This CDR3 is built from 12 residues. Per germline, CDR1 MNHNS and CDR2 SASEGT. The V end lost 5 bases, the J end lost 1 base, and 5 bases lay between the germline ends.

At least ten counts were recorded for this clonotype. The genes are TRBV5-1 and TRBJ2-2; D perhaps matches TRBD1 (5 bases). The V and J ends lost 3 bases and 2 bases respectively, with 17 bases between them. The germline CDR1 and CDR2 sequences are SGHRS and YFSETQ. This CDR3 is 17 amino acids long. This chain's CDR3 is CASSYLGQALNTGELFF. CDR3 bases: TGCGCCAGCAGCTACCTGGGGCAGGCCTTAAACACCGGGGAGCTGTTTTTT. The full variable domain, with the rest looked up from reference TRBV5-1 and TRBJ2-2, is KAGVTQTPRYLIKTRGQQVTLSCSPISGHRSVSWYQQTPGQGLQFLFEYFSETQRNKGNFPGRFSGRQFSNSRSEMNVSTLELGDSALYLCASSYLGQALNTGELFFGEGSRLTVL.

This sequence joins TRBV6-6 and TRBJ1-1; TRBD1 is a possible D gene (5 bases). V was trimmed by 0 bases and J by 1 base, leaving 9 bases between them. This CDR3 contains 15 residues. CDR1 and CDR2 from the germline V gene are MNHNY and SVGAGI (reference sequence). The CDR3 loop is CASSYSGARNTEAFF. DNA for the CDR3: TGTGCCAGCAGTTACTCAGGGGCCAGGAACACTGAAGCTTTCTTT.

In this sample, this clonotype turned up many times. This chain connects TRBV28 to TRBJ2-4; D is ambiguous. V was trimmed by 5 bases and J by 3 bases, leaving 17 bases between them. This CDR3 has 16 residues. Germline CDR1 reads MDHEN; CDR2 reads SYDVKM. As DNA, the CDR3 is TGTGCCAGCAGTCCCCGTCGGTATGGGGACAAAAACATTCAGTACTTC. It translates to CASSPRRYGDKNIQYF.

At least ten counts were recorded for this clonotype. This rearrangement joins TRBV30 to TRBJ1-5; no clear D gene. Germline V lookup: CDR1 GTSNPN, CDR2 SVGIG (reference sequence). The CDR3 contains 13 residues. The V end was cut by 4 bases, the J end by 7 bases, with 14 bases between. In DNA, the CDR3 is TGTGCCTGGACATCGGGGTTAGGGCAGCCCCAGCATTTT. This sequence encodes CAWTSGLGQPQHF. The complete variable domain, with remaining parts taken from reference TRBV30 and TRBJ1-5, reads SQTIHQWPATLVQPVGSPLSLECTVEGTSNPNLYWYRQAAGRGLQLLFYSVGIGQISSEVPQNLSASRPQDRQFILSSKKLLLSDSGFYLCAWTSGLGQPQHFGDGTRLSIL.

This clonotype was recorded many times. This rearrangement joins TRBV4-2 to TRBJ1-6, with a possible D match to TRBD1 (5 bases). V was shortened by 0 bases and J by 10 bases, with 10 bases between the two germline ends. CDR3 length: 14 amino acids. CDR1 and CDR2 (germline): LGHNA, YNFKEQ. CDR3: CASSQDGGNSPLHF. The DNA for the CDR3 is TGTGCCAGCAGCCAAGATGGGGGGAACTCACCCCTCCACTTT.

This clonotype has ten or more counts. The CDR3 DNA sequence: TGTGCCAGCAGCTTAGCGGGCGGGAGCGGATACAATGAGCAGTTCTTC. This gives the protein CASSLAGGSGYNEQFF. This chain links TRBV7-2 with TRBJ2-1, with TRBD2 identical over 7 bases. After removal of 0 bases from V and 4 bases from J, the junction contained 6 bases not matched to a gene. This CDR3 comprises 16 residues. From germline, CDR1 is SGHTA and CDR2 FQGNSA.

The chain joins TRBV6-5 to TRBJ2-5; possible D gene TRBD2, 5 bases. Germline V gene sequence: CDR1 MNHEY, CDR2 SVGAGI. V lost 2 bases and J 5 bases, leaving 12 bases between the germline ends. The CDR3 extends over 14 amino acids. As DNA, the CDR3 is TGTGCCAGCAGTTACCCCCCCCCGGGGGAGACCCAGTACTTC. This translates into CASSYPPPGETQYF.

This clonotype was detected many times. The chain couples TRBV30 to TRBJ2-7; D perhaps matches TRBD2 (7 bases). Per the germline V gene, CDR1 is GTSNPN and CDR2 is SVGIG (reference sequence). V was cut by 0 bases and J by 5 bases, with 14 bases left in between. The CDR3 is 14 residues long. The CDR3 DNA reads TGTGCCTGGAGTGTACTAGGGGGGGAAGACGAGCAGTACTTC. Its protein product is CAWSVLGGEDEQYF.

This clonotype has at least ten counts. CDR3 bases: TGTGCCAGCAGCTTAAGGACAGGAGGGGCGACCCAGTACTTC. Amino acid sequence: CASSLRTGGATQYF. The chain links TRBV13 to TRBJ2-5; D may be TRBD1 (7 bases). The CDR3 totals 14 residues. Per germline, CDR1 PRHDT and CDR2 FYEKMQ (reference sequence). Deletions cut 2 bases from V and 7 bases from J, with 14 bases between.

The V call is TRBV5-6, the J call TRBJ2-7; D is perhaps TRBD2 (6 bases). The ends were cut back, 9 bases at V and 2 bases at J, with 18 bases in the middle. There are 14 residues in the CDR3. Germline V gene sequence: CDR1 SGHDT, CDR2 YYEEEE. CDR3 in amino acids: CAIGVWGETYEQYF. The CDR3 DNA reads as TGTGCCATCGGCGTTTGGGGGGAAACCTACGAGCAGTACTTC.

This clonotype was picked up a small number of times. The CDR3, as DNA: TGTGCCAGCAGCTACTTCAACAGGGTTCGGCAGCCCCAGCATTTT. Amino acids: CASSYFNRVRQPQHF. The chain combines TRBV5-4 with TRBJ1-5, with D tentatively TRBD1 (6 bases). Looked up from germline, CDR1 is SGHNT and CDR2 is YYREEE (reference sequence). The CDR3 has 15 residues. V lost 3 bases and J 7 bases, leaving 17 bases between the germline ends.

In this sample, this clonotype turned up many times. The genes are TRBV6-1 and TRBJ2-5; TRBD1 matches 10 bases. The CDR3 is made up of 17 amino acids. V was clipped by 4 bases and J by 2 bases; unmatched bases: 10. Germline values: CDR1 MNHNS, CDR2 SASEGT. The CDR3 protein is CASSGKWGTGAQETQYF. CDR3 DNA: TGTGCCAGCAGTGGTAAATGGGGGACAGGGGCGCAAGAGACCCAGTACTTC.

This clonotype has only a few counts. The chain has TRBV19 and TRBJ2-3; D remains unclear. V lost 6 bases to trimming and J lost 0 bases, with 10 bases between them. CDR1 and CDR2 from the germline V gene are LNHDA and SQIVND (reference sequence). The CDR3 spans 14 residues. CDR3 in DNA: TGTGCCAGTAGGTCAGGAAGGAGCACAGATACGCAGTATTTT. Translation gives CASRSGRSTDTQYF.

This clonotype was detected only a few times. The DNA of the CDR3 is TGTGCCACCAGCGACAGGGGGGGGGGCCGGTCCTACAATGAGCAGTTCTTC. Encoded protein: CATSDRGGGRSYNEQFF. This sequence joins TRBV24-1 and TRBJ2-1, with 9 bases aligning to TRBD1. The trim removed 7 bases at V and 1 base at J, leaving 10 bases unmatched. The germline V gene encodes CDR1 KGHDR and CDR2 SFDVKD. The CDR3 length is 17 residues.

In its sample, this clonotype was seen many times. The chain links TRBV10-3 to TRBJ1-1; 7 bases are shared with TRBD1. From germline, CDR1 is ENHRY and CDR2 SYGVKD. The CDR3 spans 14 residues. The V segment lost 6 bases and the J segment 3 bases; nucleotides outside the gene matches: 7. The CDR3 loop is CAIRKGDRDTEAFF. DNA of the CDR3: TGTGCCATCAGGAAAGGGGACAGAGACACTGAAGCTTTCTTT.

This clonotype was counted many times. The CDR3 DNA reads as TGTGCCAGCAGCCGCGACCAGTACAATGAGCAGTTCTTC. It translates to CASSRDQYNEQFF. The chain uses TRBV7-9 and TRBJ2-1; D remains unclear. The CDR3 covers 13 residues. Per germline, CDR1 SEHNR and CDR2 FQNEAQ (reference sequence). V was shortened by 5 bases and J by 4 bases, with 9 bases between the two germline ends.

This clonotype was recorded many times. The rearrangement uses TRBV30 and TRBJ2-1; D call uncertain. The V end lost 0 bases, the J end lost 0 bases, and 9 bases lay between the germline ends. This CDR3 spans 15 amino acids. Per the germline V gene, CDR1 is GTSNPN and CDR2 is SVGIG (reference sequence). The CDR3 is CAWSVKRSSYNEQFF. The CDR3 coding sequence is TGTGCCTGGAGTGTCAAGAGAAGCTCCTACAATGAGCAGTTCTTC.

This clonotype was found a few times. The chain couples TRBV6-1 to TRBJ1-2, with 7 bases identical to TRBD1. The CDR3 runs 14 residues. V shed 5 bases and J 6 bases; nucleotides not matched to a gene: 9. Per germline, CDR1 MNHNS and CDR2 SASEGT. CDR3 DNA: TGTGCCAGCAGTTCAGGGGGAAGAAGGCATGGCTACACCTTC. The encoded protein is CASSSGGRRHGYTF.